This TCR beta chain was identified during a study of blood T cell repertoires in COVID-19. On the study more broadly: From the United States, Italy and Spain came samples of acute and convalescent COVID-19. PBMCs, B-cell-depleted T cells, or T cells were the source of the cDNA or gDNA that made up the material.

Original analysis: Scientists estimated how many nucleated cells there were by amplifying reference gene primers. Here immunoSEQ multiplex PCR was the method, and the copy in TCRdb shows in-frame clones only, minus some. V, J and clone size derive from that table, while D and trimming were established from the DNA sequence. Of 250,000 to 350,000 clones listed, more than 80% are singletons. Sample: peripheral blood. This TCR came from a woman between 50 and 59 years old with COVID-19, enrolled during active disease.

The CDR3 DNA sequence: TGTGCCAGCAGTAAGGCTAGCGGGACGGAAGAGCAGTACTTC. The encoded protein is CASSKASGTEEQYF. This sequence joins TRBV6-5 and TRBJ2-7, with TRBD2 identical over 9 bases. V gave up 5 bases and J gave up 7 bases; unmatched junction bases: 9. Germline CDR1 and CDR2: MNHEY and SVGAGI. This CDR3 region has 14 residues.